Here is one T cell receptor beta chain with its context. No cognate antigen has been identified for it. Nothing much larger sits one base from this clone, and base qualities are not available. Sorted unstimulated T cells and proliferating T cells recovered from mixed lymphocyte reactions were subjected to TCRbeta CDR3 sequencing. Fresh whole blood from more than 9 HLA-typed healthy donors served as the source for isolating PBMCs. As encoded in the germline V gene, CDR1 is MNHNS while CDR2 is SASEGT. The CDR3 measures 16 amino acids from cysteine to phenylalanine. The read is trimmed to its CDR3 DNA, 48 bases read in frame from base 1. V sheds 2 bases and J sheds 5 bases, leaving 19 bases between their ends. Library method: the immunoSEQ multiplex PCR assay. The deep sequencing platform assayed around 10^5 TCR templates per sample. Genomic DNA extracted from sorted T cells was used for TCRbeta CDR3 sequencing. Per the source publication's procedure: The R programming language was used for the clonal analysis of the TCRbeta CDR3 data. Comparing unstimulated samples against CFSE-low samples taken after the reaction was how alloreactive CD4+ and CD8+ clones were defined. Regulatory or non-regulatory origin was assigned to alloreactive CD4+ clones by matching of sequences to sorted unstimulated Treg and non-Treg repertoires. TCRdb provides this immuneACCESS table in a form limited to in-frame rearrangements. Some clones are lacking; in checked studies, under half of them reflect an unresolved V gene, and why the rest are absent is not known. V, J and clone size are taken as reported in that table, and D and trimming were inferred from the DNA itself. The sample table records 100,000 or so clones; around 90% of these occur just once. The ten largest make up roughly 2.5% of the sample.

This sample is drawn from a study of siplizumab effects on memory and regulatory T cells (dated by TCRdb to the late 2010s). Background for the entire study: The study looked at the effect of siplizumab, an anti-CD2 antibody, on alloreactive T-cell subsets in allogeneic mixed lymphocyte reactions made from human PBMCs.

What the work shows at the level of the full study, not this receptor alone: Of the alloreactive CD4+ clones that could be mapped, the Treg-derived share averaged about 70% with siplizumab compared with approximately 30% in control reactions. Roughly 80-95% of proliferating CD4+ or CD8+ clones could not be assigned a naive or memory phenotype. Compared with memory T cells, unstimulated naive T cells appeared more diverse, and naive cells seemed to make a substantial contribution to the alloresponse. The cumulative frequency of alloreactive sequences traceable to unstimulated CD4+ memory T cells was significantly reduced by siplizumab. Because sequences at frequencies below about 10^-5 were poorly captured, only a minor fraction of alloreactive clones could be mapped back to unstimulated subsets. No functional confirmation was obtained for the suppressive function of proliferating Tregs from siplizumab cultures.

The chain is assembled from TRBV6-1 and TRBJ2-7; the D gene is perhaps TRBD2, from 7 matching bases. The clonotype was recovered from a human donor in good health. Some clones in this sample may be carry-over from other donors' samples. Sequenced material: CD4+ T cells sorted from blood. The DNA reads TGTGCCAGCAGTGAAAGGTTGGCGGGGGCTCGGGACGAGCAGTACTTC. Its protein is CASSERLAGARDEQYF.